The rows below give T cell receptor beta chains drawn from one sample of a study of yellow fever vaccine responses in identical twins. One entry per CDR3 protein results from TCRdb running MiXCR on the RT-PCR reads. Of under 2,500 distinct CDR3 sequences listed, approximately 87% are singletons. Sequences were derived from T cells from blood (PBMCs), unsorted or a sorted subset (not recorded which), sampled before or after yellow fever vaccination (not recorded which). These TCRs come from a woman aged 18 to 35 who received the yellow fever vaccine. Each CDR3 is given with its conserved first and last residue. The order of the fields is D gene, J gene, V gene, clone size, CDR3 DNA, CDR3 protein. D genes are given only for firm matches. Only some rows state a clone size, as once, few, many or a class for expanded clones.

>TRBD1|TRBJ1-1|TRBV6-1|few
TGTGCCATCAGTGAAGCCACAGGGGGCACTGAAGCTTTCTTT
CAISEATGGTEAFF
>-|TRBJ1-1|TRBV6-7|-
TGTGCCAGCAGTTACGGCAGGGTTGGTGAAGCTTTCTTT
CASSYGRVGEAFF
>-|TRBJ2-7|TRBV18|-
TGTGCCAGCTCACCGGCAGCCTCCGAGCAGTACTTC
CASSPAASEQYF
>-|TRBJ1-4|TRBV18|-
TGTGCCAGCTCACCATCGAACCCCATCAGTGGGAAACTGTTTTTT
CASSPSNPISGKLFF
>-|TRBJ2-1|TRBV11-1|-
TGTGCCAGCAGCTTAGCCCGGGGACTCTACAATGAGCAGTTCTTC
CASSLARGLYNEQFF
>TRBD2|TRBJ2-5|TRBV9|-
TGTGCCAGCAGCGCTCGTGAAGCGGGAGTTTTGGAGACCCAGTACTTC
CASSAREAGVLETQYF
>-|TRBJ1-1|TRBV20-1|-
TGCAGTGCTAGTTCGGGACACGGGAACACTGAAGCTTTCTTT
CSASSGHGNTEAFF
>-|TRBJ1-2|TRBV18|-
TGTGCCAGCTCACCACCAGGTCCGATCTATGGCTACACCTTC
CASSPPGPIYGYTF
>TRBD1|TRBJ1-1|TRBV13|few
TGTGCCAGCAGCACAGGGGATTTCACTGAAGCTTTCTTT
CASSTGDFTEAFF
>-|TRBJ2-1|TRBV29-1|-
TGCAGCGTTGAAAGGGCATACAATGAGCAGTTCTTC
CSVERAYNEQFF
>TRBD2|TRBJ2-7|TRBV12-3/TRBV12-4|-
TGTGCCAGCAGGCCGACTAGCGGGGCCTACGAGCAGTACTTC
CASRPTSGAYEQYF
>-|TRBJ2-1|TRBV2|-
TGTGCCAGCAGGGGCCGTCATGAGCAGTTCTTC
CASRGRHEQFF
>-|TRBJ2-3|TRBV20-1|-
TGCAGTGCTAGTCCCCACCCGCTCTATAGCACAGATACGCAGTATTTT
CSASPHPLYSTDTQYF
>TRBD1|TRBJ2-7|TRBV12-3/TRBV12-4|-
TGTGCCAGCAACCCCAAGGGGGCCGACTACGAGCAGTACTTC
CASNPKGADYEQYF
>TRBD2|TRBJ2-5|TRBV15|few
TGTGCCACTACCACTAGCGGGAGCTTTCAAGAGACCCAGTACTTC
CATTTSGSFQETQYF
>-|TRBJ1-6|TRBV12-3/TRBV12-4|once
TGTGCCAGCAGCACAGGGAGTTCACCCCTCCACTTT
CASSTGSSPLHF
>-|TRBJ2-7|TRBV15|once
TGTGCCACCAGCAGACAGAGCTCCTACGAGCAGTACTTC
CATSRQSSYEQYF
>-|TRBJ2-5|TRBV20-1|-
TGCAGTGCCCCCAAGACCGTTGGAGAGACCCAGTACTTC
CSAPKTVGETQYF
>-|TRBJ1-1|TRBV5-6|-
TGTGCCAGCTCCGGGGGCTGGGTTATGAACACTGAAGCTTTCTTT
CASSGGWVMNTEAFF